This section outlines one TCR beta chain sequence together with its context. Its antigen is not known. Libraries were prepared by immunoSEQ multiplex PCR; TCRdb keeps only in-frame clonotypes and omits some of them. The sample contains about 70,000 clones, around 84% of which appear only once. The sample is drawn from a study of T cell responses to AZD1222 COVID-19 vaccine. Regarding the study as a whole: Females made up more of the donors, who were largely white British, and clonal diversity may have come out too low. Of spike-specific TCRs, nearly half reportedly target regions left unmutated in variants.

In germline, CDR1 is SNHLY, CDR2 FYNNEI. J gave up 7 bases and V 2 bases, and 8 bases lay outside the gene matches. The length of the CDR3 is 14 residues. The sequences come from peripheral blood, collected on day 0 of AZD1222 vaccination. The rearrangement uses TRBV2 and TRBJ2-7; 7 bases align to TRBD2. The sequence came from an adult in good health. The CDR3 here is CASSEPGAGGEQYF. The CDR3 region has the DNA TGTGCCAGCAGTGAACCGGGAGCCGGGGGGGAGCAGTACTTC.